This paragraph reports one TCR beta chain. Its target is not known. The CDR3 extends over 15 amino acids. V was trimmed by 2 bases and J by 11 bases, leaving 17 bases between them. Germline CDR1 SGHRS, CDR2 YFSETQ. Before being chosen for sequencing, patients had shown CD8+CD57+ cell expansion by flow cytometry. Every one of the patients had aplastic anemia (severe, acquired). No therapy had been given to the patients at the time of blood sampling. The data stem from a study of CD8+CD57+ T cells in acquired aplastic anemia. Study-level findings and limits: In common between the patients and the controls were around 29 CD8+ CDR3 sequences. CD8+ Simpson's diversity showed no significant patient-control difference.

The template used for profiling TCR beta VDJ and CDR3 was genomic DNA. TCRdb re-called the reads with MiXCR, one entry per CDR3 protein. The sample records just over 450,000 distinct CDR3 sequences, around a third being singletons. This receptor was taken from a human donor with aplastic anemia. The chain recombines TRBV5-1 with TRBJ1-6; D perhaps matches TRBD1 (5 bases). The source material was sorted CD4+, CD8+, or CD8+CD57+ T cells (not recorded which) from PBMCs. The CDR3 DNA reads TGCGCCAGCAGCTTTGCCACAGGCCGGAGGGCACCCCTCCACTTT. Translated, it gives CASSFATGRRAPLHF.